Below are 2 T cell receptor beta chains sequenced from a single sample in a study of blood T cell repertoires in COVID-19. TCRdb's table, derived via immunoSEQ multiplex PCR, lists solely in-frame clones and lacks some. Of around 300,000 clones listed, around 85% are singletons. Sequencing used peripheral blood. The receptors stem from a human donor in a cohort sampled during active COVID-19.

The chain's CDR3 is CASSPRRENYGYTF. The CDR3 DNA follows: TGTGCCAGCAGCCCCCGAAGGGAGAACTATGGCTACACCTTC. The chain employs TRBV5-4 and TRBJ1-2; D ambiguous. Looked up from germline, CDR1 is SGHNT and CDR2 is YYREEE (reference sequence). V lost 4 bases and J lost 2, with 12 bases in between. The CDR3 totals 14 residues.

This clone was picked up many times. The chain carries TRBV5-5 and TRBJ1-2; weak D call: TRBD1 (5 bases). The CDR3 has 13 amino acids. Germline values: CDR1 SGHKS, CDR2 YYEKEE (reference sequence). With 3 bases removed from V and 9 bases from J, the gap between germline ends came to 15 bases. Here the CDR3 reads CASSSGPAGSYTF. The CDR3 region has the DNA TGTGCCAGCAGCTCGGGACCCGCGGGAAGCTACACCTTC.